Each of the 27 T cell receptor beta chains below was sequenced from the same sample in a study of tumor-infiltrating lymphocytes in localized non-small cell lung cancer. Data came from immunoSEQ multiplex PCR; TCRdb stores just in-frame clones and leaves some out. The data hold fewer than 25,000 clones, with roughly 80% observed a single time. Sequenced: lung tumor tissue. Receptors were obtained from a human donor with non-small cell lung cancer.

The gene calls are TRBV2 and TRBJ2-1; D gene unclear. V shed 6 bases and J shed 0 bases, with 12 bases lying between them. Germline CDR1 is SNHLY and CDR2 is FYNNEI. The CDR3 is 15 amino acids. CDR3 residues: CASSSLQSSYNEQFF. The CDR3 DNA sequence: TGTGCCAGCAGCTCGTTACAGAGCTCCTACAATGAGCAGTTCTTC.

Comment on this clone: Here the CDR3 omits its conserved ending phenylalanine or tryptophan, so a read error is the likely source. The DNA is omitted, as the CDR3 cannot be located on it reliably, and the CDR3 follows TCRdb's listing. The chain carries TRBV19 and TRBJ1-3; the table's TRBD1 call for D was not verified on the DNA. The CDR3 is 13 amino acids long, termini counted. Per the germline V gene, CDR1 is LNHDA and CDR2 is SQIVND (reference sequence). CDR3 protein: CASSNTGAVPIFS.

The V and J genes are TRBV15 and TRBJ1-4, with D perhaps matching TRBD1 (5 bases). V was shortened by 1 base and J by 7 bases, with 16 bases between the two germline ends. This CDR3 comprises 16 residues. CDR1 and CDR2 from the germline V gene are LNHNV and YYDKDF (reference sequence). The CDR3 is CATSRGVGDWSEKLFF. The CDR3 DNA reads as TGTGCCACCAGCAGAGGGGTGGGGGATTGGTCTGAAAAACTGTTTTTT.

The CDR3 spells CASSPGGEGRYEQYF. The CDR3 DNA reads TGTGCCAGCAGTCCAGGGGGGGAGGGCCGCTACGAGCAGTACTTC. This chain uses TRBV28 with TRBJ2-7; perhaps D is TRBD1 or TRBD2 (7 bases each). This CDR3 region has 15 residues. The germline V and J ends were trimmed by 5 bases and 3 bases, with 17 bases remaining between them. Germline assignment: CDR1 MDHEN and CDR2 SYDVKM. Variable domain in full (rest from reference TRBV28 and TRBJ2-7): DVKVTQSSRYLVKRTGEKVFLECVQDMDHENMFWYRQDPGLGLRLIYFSYDVKMKEKGDIPEGYSVSREKKERFSLILESASTNQTSMYLCASSPGGEGRYEQYFGPGTRLTVT.

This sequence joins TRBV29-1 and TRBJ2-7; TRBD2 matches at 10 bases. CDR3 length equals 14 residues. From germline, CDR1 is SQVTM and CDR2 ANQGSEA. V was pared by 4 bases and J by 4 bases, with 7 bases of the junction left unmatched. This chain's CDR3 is CSVASSGSTYEQYF. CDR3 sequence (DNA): TGCAGCGTTGCTTCTAGCGGGAGCACGTACGAGCAGTACTTC.

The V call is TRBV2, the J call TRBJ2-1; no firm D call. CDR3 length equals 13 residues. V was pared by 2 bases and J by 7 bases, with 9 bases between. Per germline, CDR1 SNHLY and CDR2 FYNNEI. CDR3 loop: CASSEWALNEQFF. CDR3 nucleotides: TGTGCCAGCAGTGAATGGGCCCTTAATGAGCAGTTCTTC. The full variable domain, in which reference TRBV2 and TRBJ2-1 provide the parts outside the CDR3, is EPEVTQTPSHQVTQMGQEVILRCVPISNHLYFYWYRQILGQKVEFLVSFYNNEISEKSEIFDDQFSVERPDGSNFTLKIRSTKLEDSAMYFCASSEWALNEQFFGPGTRLTVL.

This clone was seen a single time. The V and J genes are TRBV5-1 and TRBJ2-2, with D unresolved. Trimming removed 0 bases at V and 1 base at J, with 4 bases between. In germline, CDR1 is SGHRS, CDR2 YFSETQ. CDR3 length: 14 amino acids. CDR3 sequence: CASSLAMNTGELFF. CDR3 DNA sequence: TGCGCCAGCAGCTTGGCAATGAACACCGGGGAGCTGTTTTTT.

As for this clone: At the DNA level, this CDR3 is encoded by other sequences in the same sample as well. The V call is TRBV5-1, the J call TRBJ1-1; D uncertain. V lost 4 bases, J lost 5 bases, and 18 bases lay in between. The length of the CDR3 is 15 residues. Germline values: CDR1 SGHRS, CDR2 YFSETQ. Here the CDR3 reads CASSLVGRGGTEAFF. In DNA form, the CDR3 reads TGCGCCAGCAGCCTCGTAGGACGGGGAGGAACTGAAGCTTTCTTT.

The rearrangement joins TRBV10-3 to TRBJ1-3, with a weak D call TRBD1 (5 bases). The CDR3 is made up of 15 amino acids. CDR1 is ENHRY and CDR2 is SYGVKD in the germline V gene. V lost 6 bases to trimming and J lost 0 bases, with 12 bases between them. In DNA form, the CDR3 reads TGTGCCATCAGGCAGGGTGGGATCTCTGGAAACACCATATATTTT. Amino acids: CAIRQGGISGNTIYF.

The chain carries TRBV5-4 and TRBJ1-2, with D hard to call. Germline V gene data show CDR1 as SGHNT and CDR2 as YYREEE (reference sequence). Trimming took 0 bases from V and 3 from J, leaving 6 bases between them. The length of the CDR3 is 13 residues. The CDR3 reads CASSLGQDYGYTF. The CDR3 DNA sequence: TGTGCCAGCAGCTTGGGACAAGACTATGGCTACACCTTC.

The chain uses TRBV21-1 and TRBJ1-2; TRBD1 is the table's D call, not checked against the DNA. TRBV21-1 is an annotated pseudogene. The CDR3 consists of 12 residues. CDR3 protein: CASSNQAYCYTF. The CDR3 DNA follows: TGTGCCAGCAGCAATCAGGCCTATTGTTACACCTTC.

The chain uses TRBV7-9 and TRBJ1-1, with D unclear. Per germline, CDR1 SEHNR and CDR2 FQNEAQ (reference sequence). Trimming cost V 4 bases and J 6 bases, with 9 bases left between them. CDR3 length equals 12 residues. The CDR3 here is CASSWKGSEAFF. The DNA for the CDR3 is TGTGCCAGCAGCTGGAAGGGTTCTGAAGCTTTCTTT.

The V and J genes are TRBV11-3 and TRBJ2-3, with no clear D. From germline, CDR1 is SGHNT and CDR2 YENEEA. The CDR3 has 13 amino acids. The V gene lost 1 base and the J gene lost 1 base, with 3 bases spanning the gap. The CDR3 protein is CASSLGGTDTQYF. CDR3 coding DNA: TGTGCCAGCAGCTTAGGAGGCACAGATACGCAGTATTTT.

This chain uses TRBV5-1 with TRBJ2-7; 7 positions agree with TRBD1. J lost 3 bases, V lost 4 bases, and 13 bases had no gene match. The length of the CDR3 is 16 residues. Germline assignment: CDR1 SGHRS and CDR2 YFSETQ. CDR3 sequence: CASSGERGRTFYEQYF. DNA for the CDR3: TGCGCCAGCAGCGGGGAGAGGGGGCGCACGTTCTACGAGCAGTACTTC. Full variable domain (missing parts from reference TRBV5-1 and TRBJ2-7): KAGVTQTPRYLIKTRGQQVTLSCSPISGHRSVSWYQQTPGQGLQFLFEYFSETQRNKGNFPGRFSGRQFSNSRSEMNVSTLELGDSALYLCASSGERGRTFYEQYFGPGTRLTVT.

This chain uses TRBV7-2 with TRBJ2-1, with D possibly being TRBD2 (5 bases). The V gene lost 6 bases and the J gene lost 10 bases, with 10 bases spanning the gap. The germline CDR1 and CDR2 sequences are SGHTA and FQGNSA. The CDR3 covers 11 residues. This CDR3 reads CASSNQREQFF. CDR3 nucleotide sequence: TGTGCCAGCAGTAACCAGCGGGAGCAGTTCTTC.

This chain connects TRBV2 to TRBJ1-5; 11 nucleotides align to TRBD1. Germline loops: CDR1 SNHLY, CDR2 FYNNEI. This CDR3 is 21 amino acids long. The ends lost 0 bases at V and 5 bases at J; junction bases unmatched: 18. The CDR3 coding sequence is TGTGCCAGCAGTGAAGCGCTTCTGGTAACCGGGACAGGGGGTCGGCATCAGCCCCAGCATTTT. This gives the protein CASSEALLVTGTGGRHQPQHF. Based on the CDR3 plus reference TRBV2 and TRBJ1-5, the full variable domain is EPEVTQTPSHQVTQMGQEVILRCVPISNHLYFYWYRQILGQKVEFLVSFYNNEISEKSEIFDDQFSVERPDGSNFTLKIRSTKLEDSAMYFCASSEALLVTGTGGRHQPQHFGDGTRLSIL.

In DNA, the CDR3 is TGTGCCAGCAGGGCCTGGAGGCAGGGGGCGAACACTGAAGCTTTCTTT. Translating gives CASRAWRQGANTEAFF. V gene TRBV2 combines with J gene TRBJ1-1; 8 nucleotides agree with TRBD1. V was pared by 6 bases and J by 1 base, with 10 bases of the junction left unmatched. This CDR3 region has 16 residues. The germline CDR1 and CDR2 sequences are SNHLY and FYNNEI.

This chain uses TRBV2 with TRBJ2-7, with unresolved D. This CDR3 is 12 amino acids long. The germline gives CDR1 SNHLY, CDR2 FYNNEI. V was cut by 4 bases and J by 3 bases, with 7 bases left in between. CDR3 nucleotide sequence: TGTGCCAGCAGTGCGCAGAGCTACGAGCAGTACTTC. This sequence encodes CASSAQSYEQYF.

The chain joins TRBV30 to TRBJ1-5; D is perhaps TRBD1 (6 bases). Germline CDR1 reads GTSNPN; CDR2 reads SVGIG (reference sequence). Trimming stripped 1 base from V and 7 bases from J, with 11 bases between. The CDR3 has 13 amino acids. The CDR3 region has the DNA TGTGCCTGGAGTGGGGCAGGGGACCAGCCCCAGCATTTT. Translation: CAWSGAGDQPQHF.

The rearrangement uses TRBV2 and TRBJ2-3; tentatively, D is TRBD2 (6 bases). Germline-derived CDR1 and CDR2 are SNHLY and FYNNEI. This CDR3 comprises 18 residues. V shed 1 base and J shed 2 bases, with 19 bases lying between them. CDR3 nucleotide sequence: TGTGCCAGCAGTGAAGGGGGGACTGCACCCTTATCCACAGATACGCAGTATTTT. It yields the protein CASSEGGTAPLSTDTQYF.

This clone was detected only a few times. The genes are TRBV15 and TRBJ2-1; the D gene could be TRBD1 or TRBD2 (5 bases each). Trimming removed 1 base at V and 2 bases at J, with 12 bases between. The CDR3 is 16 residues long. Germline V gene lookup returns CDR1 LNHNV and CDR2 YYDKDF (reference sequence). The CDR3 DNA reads TGTGCCACCAGCAGAGTGTCCGGGACGACCTACAATGAGCAGTTCTTC. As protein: CATSRVSGTTYNEQFF.

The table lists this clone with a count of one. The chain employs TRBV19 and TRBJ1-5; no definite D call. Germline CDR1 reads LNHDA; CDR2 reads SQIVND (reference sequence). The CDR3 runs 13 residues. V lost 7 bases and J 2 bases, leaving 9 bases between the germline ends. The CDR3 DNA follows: TGTGCCAGTAAAGATACAGGCAATCAGCCCCAGCATTTT. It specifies CASKDTGNQPQHF.

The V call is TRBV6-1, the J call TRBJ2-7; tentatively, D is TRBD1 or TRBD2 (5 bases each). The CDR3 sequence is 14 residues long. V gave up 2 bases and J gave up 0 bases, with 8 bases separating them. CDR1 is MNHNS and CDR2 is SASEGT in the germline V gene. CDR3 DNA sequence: TGTGCCAGCAGTGAAAGGGACGGCTCCTACGAGCAGTACTTC. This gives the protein CASSERDGSYEQYF.

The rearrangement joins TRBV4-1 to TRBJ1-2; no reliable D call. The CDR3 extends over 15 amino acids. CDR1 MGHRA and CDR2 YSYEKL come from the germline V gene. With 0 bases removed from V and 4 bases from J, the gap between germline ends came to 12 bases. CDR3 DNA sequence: TGCGCCAGCAGCCAAGATTCCGTACTTGTCTATGGCTACACCTTC. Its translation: CASSQDSVLVYGYTF.

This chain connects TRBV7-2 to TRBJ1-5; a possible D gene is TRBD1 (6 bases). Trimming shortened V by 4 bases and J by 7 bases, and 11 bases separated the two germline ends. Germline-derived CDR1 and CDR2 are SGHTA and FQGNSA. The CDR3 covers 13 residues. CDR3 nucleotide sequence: TGTGCCAGCAGCTCTCAGGACAGCCAGCCCCAGCATTTT. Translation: CASSSQDSQPQHF. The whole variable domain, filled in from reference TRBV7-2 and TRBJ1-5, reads GAGVSQSPSNKVTEKGKDVELRCDPISGHTALYWYRQSLGQGLEFLIYFQGNSAPDKSGLPSDRFSAERTGGSVSTLTIQRTQQEDSAVYLCASSSQDSQPQHFGDGTRLSIL.

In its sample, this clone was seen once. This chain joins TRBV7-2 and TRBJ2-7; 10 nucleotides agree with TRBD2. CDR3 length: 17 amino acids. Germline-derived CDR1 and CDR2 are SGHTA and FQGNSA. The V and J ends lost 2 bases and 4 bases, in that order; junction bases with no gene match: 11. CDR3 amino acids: CASSLMGGRAGGYEQYF. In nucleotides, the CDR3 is TGTGCCAGCAGCTTAATGGGAGGAAGAGCGGGAGGGTACGAGCAGTACTTC.

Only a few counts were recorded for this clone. The CDR3 reads CASRDGGLAKNIQYF. CDR3 sequence (DNA): TGCGCCAGCAGGGACGGGGGACTAGCCAAAAACATTCAGTACTTC. The chain employs TRBV5-1 and TRBJ2-4; a weak D match, TRBD2 (6 bases). This CDR3 has 15 residues. V lost 5 bases to trimming and J lost 0 bases, with 12 bases between them. The germline V gene has CDR1 SGHRS and CDR2 YFSETQ.